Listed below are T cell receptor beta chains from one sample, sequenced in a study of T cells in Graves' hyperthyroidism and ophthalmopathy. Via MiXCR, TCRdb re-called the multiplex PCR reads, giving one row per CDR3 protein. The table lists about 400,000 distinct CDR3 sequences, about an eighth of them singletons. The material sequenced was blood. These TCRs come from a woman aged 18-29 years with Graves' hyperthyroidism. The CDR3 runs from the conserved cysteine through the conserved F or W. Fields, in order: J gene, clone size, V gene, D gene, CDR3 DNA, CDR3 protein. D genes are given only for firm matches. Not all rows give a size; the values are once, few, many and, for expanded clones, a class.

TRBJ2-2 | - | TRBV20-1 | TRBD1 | TGCAGTGCTCTAACAGGGGGTGAATCCGGGGAGCTGTTTTTT | CSALTGGESGELFF
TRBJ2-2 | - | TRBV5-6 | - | TGTGCCAGCAGCTTCCCGACAGAGAACACCGGGGAGCTGTTTTTT | CASSFPTENTGELFF
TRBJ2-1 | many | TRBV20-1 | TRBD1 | TGCAGTGCCATCGGACAGGGCCGGAATGAGCAGTTCTTC | CSAIGQGRNEQFF
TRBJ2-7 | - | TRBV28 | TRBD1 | TGTGCCAGCAGTTTGGGGGACAGCTACTACGAGCAGTACTTC | CASSLGDSYYEQYF
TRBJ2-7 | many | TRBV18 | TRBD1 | TGTGCCAGCTCACCAGAGACAGGGGTTGAGCAGTACTTC | CASSPETGVEQYF
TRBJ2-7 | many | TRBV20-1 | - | TGCAGTGCTAGTGCGGGTGGAGCTGGCTACGAGCAGTACTTC | CSASAGGAGYEQYF
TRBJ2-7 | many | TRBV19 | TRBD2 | TGTGCCAGTAGTATCGGACTAGCGGGAGGAGGCGCGCAGTACTTC | CASSIGLAGGGAQYF
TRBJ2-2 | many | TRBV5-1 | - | TGCGCCAGCAGGGAAACGACCACCGGGGAGCTGTTTTTT | CASRETTTGELFF
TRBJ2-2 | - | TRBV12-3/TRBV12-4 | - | TGTGCCAGCCTGACTCGACAGACCACCGACACCGGGGAGCTGTTTTTT | CASLTRQTTDTGELFF
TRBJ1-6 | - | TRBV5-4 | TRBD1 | TGTGCCAGCGGCGTTTCAGGGGGCGATTCACCCCTCCACTTT | CASGVSGGDSPLHF
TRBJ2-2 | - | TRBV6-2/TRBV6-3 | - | TGTGCCAGCAGGGACAGCAACACCGGGGAGCTGTTTTTT | CASRDSNTGELFF
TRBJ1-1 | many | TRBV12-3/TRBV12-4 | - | TGTGCCAGCAGTTTACACACTAACACTGAAGCTTTCTTT | CASSLHTNTEAFF
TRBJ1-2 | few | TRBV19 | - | TGTGCCAGTAGTACAAACAGGAGGGGCTACACCTTC | CASSTNRRGYTF
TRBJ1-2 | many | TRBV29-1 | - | TGCAGCGTTGAAGATCAAGTGGTTGCAGCGGTTGGCTACACCTTC | CSVEDQVVAAVGYTF
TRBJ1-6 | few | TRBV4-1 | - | TGCGCCAGCAGCCAAGAGGGGCGGGGGAATTCACCCCTCCACTTT | CASSQEGRGNSPLHF
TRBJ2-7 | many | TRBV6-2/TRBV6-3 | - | TGTGCCAGCAGCCCCCGGAGGGCGGTCTCCTACGAGCAGTACTTC | CASSPRRAVSYEQYF
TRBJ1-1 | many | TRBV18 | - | TGTGCCAGCTCACCACAGGGGCTGGGTGAAGCTTTCTTT | CASSPQGLGEAFF
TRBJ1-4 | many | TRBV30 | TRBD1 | TGTGCCTGGAGTAAGAGGGGGCTAGGTGAAAAACTGTTTTTT | CAWSKRGLGEKLFF
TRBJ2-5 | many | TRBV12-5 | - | TGTGCTAGTGGTTTGGGGCGGAGTGGAGAGACCCAGTACTTC | CASGLGRSGETQYF
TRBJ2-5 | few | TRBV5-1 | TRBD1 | TGCGCCAGCAGCTTGGGGACAGGGGCGCAAGAGACCCAGTACTTC | CASSLGTGAQETQYF
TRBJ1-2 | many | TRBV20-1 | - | TGCAGTGCTAGACAGGACTCTAACTATGGCTACACCTTC | CSARQDSNYGYTF
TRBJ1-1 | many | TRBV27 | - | TGTGCCAGCACCAACTCCGGGCGGATGAACACTGAAGCTTTCTTT | CASTNSGRMNTEAFF
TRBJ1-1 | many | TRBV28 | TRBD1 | TGTGCCAGCAGTTCACACAGGGGGCGGAACACTGAAGCTTTCTTT | CASSSHRGRNTEAFF
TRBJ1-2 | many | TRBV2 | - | TGTGCCAGCAGTGAAAACCCGGGTGGCTACACCTTC | CASSENPGGYTF
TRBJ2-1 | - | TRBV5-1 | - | TGCGCCAGCAGCTCGCTACCCGACAGGACTGGCAATGAGCAGTTCTTC | CASSSLPDRTGNEQFF
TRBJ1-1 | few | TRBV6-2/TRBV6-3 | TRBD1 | TGTGCCAGCAGTGACTCACACAGGGGAACTGAAGCTTTCTTT | CASSDSHRGTEAFF
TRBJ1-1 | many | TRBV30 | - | TGTGCCTGGAGTGTAGTCCCGAACACTGAAGCTTTCTTT | CAWSVVPNTEAFF
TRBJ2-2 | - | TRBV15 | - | TGTGCCACCAGCAGAGTTAGTCGCACCGGGGAGCTGTTTTTT | CATSRVSRTGELFF
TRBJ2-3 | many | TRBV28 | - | TGTGCCAGCACCCCCTCACTAGCCGGTCACACAGATACGCAGTATTTT | CASTPSLAGHTDTQYF
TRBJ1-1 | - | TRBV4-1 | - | TGCGCCAGCAGCCAAGATTGGGACGGGAACACTGAAGCTTTCTTT | CASSQDWDGNTEAFF
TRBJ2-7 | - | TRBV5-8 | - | TGCGCCAGCACCAGGGACCACTCCTACAATGAGCAGTACTTC | CASTRDHSYNEQYF
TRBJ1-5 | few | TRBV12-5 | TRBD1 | TGTGCTAGTGGTTCGACTGGACAGGGGAATCAGCCCCAGCATTTT | CASGSTGQGNQPQHF
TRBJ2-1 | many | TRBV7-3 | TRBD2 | TGTGCCAGCAGCTTAACCCGGGAGGCCGACAATGAGCAGTTCTTC | CASSLTREADNEQFF
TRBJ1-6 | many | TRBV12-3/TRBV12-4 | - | TGTGCCAGCAGTTTAGCGTCATGGGCCCTCCACTTT | CASSLASWALHF
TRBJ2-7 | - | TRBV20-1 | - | TGCAGTGCCCCCCGGGGACTGTCTACCTACGAGCAGTACTTC | CSAPRGLSTYEQYF
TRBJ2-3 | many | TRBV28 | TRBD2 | TGTGCCAGCAGTTTAGCGGGGCGGGAGAACACAGATACGCAGTATTTT | CASSLAGRENTDTQYF
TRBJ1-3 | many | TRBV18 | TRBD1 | TGTGCCAGCTCACCAAAAGAACAGGGGTCTGGAAACACCATATATTTT | CASSPKEQGSGNTIYF
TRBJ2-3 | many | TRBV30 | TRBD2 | TGTGCCTGGAGTGCAGGTCTAGCGGAGACGCAGTATTTT | CAWSAGLAETQYF
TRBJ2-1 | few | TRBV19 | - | TGTGCCAGTAGTACCGGACAGCCGAGGAGCAATGAGCAGTTCTTC | CASSTGQPRSNEQFF
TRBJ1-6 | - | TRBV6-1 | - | TGTGCCAGCAGTACATTAGGGTTACATTCACCCCTCCACTTT | CASSTLGLHSPLHF
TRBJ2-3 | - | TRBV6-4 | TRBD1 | TGTGCCAGCAGTACCGGGACAGGGGACACAGATACGCAGTATTTT | CASSTGTGDTDTQYF
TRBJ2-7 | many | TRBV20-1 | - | TGCAGTGGGTTAGGTGGGGGAACCTACGAGCAGTACTTC | CSGLGGGTYEQYF
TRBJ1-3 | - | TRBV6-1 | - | TGTGCCAGCAGTCACACAGGGACGGGAAACACCATATATTTT | CASSHTGTGNTIYF
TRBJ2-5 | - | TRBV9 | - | TGTGCCAGCAGCCCCTTCCCAACAGAAGCCAACCAAGAGACCCAGTACTTC | CASSPFPTEANQETQYF
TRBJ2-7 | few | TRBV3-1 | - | TGTGCCAGCAGCCAAGGACTCGTAAGAGAGCAGTACTTC | CASSQGLVREQYF
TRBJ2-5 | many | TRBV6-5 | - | TGTGCCAGCAGTTACTCGTCCTACGACGTGCAGTCGTACCAAGAGACCCAGTACTTC | CASSYSSYDVQSYQETQYF
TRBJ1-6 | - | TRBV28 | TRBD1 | TGTGCCAGCAGCCCCGACAGGGGCACCCTCCACTTT | CASSPDRGTLHF
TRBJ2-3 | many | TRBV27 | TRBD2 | TGTGCCAGCAGTTTATCGATAGCGGGAGTGGCAGATACGCAGTATTTT | CASSLSIAGVADTQYF
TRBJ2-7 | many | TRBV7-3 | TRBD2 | TGTGCCAGCAGCTTAAAGGATAGACTAGCGGGAGGGCCCTCCGAGCAGTACTTC | CASSLKDRLAGGPSEQYF